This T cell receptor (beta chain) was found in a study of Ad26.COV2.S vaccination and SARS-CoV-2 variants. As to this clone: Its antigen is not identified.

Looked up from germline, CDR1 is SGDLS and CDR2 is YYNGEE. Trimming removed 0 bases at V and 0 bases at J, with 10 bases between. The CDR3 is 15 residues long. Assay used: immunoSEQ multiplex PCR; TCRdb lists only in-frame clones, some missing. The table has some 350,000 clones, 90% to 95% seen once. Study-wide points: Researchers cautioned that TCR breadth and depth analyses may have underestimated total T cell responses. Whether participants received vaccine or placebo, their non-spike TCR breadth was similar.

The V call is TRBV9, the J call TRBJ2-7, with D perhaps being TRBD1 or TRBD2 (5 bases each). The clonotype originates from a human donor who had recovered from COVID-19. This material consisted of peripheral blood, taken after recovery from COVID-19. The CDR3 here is CASSVDEGRSYEQYF. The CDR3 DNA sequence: TGTGCCAGCAGCGTAGATGAGGGGCGCTCCTACGAGCAGTACTTC.